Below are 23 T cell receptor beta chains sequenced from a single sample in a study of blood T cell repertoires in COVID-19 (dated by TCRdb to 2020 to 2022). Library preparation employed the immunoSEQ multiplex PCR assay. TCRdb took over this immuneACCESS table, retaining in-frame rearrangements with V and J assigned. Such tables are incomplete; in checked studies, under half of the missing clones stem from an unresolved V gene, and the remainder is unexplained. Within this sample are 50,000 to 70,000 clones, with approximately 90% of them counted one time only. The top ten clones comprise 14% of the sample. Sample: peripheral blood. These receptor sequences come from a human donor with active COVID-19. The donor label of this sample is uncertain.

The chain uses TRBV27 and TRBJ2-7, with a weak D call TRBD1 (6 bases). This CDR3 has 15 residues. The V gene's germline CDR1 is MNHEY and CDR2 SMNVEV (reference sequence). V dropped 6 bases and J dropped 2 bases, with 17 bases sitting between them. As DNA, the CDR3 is TGTGCCAGCAGGGGTGGACAGAAAGGCGCCTACGAGCAGTACTTC. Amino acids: CASRGGQKGAYEQYF.

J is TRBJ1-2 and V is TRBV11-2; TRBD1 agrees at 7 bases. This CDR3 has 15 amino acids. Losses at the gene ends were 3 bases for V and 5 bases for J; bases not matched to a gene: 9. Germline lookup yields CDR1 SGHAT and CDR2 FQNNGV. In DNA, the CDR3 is TGTGCCAGCAGCTTGAGTGAAGCAGGGGGGTATGGCTACACCTTC. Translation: CASSLSEAGGYGYTF.

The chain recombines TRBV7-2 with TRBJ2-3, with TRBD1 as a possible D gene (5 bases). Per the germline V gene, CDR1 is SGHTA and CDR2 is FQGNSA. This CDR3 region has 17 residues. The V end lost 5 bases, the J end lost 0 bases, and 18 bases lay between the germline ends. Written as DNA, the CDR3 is TGTGCCAGCAGCCCTACGATGACAGTAAGGAGCACAGATACGCAGTATTTT. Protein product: CASSPTMTVRSTDTQYF. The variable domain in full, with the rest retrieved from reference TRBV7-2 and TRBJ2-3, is GAGVSQSPSNKVTEKGKDVELRCDPISGHTALYWYRQSLGQGLEFLIYFQGNSAPDKSGLPSDRFSAERTGGSVSTLTIQRTQQEDSAVYLCASSPTMTVRSTDTQYFGPGTRLTVL.

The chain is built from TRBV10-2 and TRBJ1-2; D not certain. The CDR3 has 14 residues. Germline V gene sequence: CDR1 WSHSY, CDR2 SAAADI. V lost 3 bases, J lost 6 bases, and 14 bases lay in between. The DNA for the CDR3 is TGCGCCAGCAGTGACGGCACTCCCGGGAATGGCTACACCTTC. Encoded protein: CASSDGTPGNGYTF.

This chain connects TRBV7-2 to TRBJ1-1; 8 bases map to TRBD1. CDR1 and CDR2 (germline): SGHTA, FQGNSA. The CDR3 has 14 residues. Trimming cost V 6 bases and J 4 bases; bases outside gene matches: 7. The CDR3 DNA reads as TGTGCCAGCAGTTCGACAGGGGAGGTCACTGAAGCTTTCTTT. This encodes CASSSTGEVTEAFF.

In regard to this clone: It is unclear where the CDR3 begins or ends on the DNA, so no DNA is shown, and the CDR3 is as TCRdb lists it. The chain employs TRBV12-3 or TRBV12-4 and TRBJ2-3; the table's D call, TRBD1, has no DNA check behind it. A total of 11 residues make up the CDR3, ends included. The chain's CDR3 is CASSSSGQQYF.

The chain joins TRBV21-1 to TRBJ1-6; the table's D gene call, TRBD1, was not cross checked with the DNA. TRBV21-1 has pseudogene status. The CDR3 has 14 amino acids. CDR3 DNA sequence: TGTGCCAGCAGCTCAGACAGGGTTTTTCCACCCCTCCACTTT. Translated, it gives CASSSDRVFPPLHF.

CDR3 coding DNA: TGTGCCAGCAGTCAAGGAGGCAGGGGGCCTTGGGAGACCCAGTACTTC. This gives the protein CASSQGGRGPWETQYF. The V call is TRBV7-9, the J call TRBJ2-5; 8 nucleotides align to TRBD1. Germline trimming cut 6 bases from V and 5 bases from J; bases unmatched to any gene: 14. This CDR3 contains 16 residues. Per the germline V gene, CDR1 is SEHNR and CDR2 is FQNEAQ (reference sequence).

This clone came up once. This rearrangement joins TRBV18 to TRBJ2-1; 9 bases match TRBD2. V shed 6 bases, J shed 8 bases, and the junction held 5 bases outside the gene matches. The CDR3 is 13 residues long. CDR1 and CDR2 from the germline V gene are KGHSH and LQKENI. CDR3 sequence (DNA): TGTGCCAGCTCCCCGGGACTAGCCGATGAGCAGTTCTTC. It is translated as CASSPGLADEQFF.

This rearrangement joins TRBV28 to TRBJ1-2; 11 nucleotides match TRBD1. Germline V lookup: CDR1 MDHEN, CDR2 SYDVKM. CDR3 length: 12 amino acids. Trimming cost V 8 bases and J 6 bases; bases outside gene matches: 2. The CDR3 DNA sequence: TGTGCCAGCGGGACAGGGGGACATGGCTACACCTTC. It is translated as CASGTGGHGYTF.

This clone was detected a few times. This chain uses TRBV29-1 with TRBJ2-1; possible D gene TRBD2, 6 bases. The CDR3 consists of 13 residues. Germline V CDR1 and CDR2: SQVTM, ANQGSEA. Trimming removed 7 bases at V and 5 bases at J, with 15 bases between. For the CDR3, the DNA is TGCAGCGCCGAACGGGGGTGGGACAATGAGCAGTTCTTC. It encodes CSAERGWDNEQFF.

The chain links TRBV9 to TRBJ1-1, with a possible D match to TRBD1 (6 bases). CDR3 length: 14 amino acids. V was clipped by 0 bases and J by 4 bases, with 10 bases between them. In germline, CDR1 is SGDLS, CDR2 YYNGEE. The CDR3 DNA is TGTGCCAGCAGCGTAGAGGGGGTAGGCACTGAAGCTTTCTTT. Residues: CASSVEGVGTEAFF.

The CDR3 sequence is CASSLASLYNSPLHF. The CDR3 region has the DNA TGTGCCAGCAGCTTAGCTTCCCTCTATAATTCACCCCTCCACTTT. The rearrangement uses TRBV7-2 and TRBJ1-6; no reliable D call. The germline V gene encodes CDR1 SGHTA and CDR2 FQGNSA. V lost 0 bases, J lost 3 bases, and 6 bases lay in between. This CDR3 comprises 15 residues.

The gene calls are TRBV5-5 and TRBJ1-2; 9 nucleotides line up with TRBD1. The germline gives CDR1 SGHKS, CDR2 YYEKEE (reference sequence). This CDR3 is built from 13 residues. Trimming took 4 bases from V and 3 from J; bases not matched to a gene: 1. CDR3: CASSRTGDYGYTF. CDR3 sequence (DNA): TGTGCCAGCAGCAGGACAGGGGACTATGGCTACACCTTC.

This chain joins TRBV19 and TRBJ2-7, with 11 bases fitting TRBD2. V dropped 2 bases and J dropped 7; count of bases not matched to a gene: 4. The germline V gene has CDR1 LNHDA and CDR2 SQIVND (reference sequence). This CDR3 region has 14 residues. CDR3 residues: CASSILAGGGEQYF. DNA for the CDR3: TGTGCCAGTAGTATACTAGCGGGAGGAGGGGAGCAGTACTTC.

The CDR3 DNA sequence: TGTGCCAGCAGCGTCCGTACCGGGGAGCTGTTTTTT. It is translated as CASSVRTGELFF. V usage is TRBV9 and J usage is TRBJ2-2; D call uncertain. The V end was cut by 2 bases, the J end by 5 bases, with 4 bases between. CDR1 is SGDLS, CDR2 YYNGEE, per germline. The CDR3 is made up of 12 amino acids.

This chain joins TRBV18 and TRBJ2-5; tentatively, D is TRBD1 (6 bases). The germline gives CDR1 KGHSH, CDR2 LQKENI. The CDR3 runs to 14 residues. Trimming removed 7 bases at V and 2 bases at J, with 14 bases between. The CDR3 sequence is CASLMAGDQETQYF. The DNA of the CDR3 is TGTGCCAGCTTAATGGCAGGGGATCAAGAGACCCAGTACTTC. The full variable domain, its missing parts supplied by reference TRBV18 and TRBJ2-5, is NAGVMQNPRHLVRRRGQEARLRCSPMKGHSHVYWYRQLPEEGLKFMVYLQKENIIDESGMPKERFSAEFPKEGPSILRIQQVVRGDSAAYFCASLMAGDQETQYFGPGTRLLVL.

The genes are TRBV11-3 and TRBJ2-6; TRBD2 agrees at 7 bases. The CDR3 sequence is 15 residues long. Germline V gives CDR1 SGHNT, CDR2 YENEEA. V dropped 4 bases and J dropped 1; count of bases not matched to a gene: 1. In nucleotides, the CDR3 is TGTGCCAGCAGCTCCGGGGGGTCTGGGGCCAACGTCCTGACTTTC. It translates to CASSSGGSGANVLTF.

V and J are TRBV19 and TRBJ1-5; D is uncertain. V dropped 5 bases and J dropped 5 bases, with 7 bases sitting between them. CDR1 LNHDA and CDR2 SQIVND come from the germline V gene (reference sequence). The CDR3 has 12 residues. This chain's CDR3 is CASSLGDQPQHF. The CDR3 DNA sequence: TGTGCCAGTAGTTTAGGAGATCAGCCCCAGCATTTT.

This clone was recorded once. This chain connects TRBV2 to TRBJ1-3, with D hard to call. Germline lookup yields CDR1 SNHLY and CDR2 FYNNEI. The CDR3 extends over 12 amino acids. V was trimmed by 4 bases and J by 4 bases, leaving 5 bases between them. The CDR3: CASSVQGNTIYF. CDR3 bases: TGTGCCAGCAGTGTACAGGGAAACACCATATATTTT.

CDR3 protein: CASSEERGGNEQFF. CDR3 nucleotides: TGTGCCAGCAGTGAAGAACGGGGGGGCAATGAGCAGTTCTTC. The V call is TRBV2, the J call TRBJ2-1, with TRBD2 matching 8 bases. The CDR3 is made up of 14 amino acids. V shed 1 base and J 6 bases; nucleotides not matched to a gene: 2. Germline V gene sequence: CDR1 SNHLY, CDR2 FYNNEI.

In DNA, the CDR3 is TGTGCCAGCAGCGTGAGGCGGGCAGGGGGGCCCGGGGAGCTGTTTTTT. Its translation is CASSVRRAGGPGELFF. This chain links TRBV7-9 with TRBJ2-2; D might be TRBD1 (7 bases). V lost 5 bases to trimming and J lost 6 bases, with 19 bases between them. Germline CDR1 reads SEHNR; CDR2 reads FQNEAQ (reference sequence). The CDR3 runs to 16 residues.

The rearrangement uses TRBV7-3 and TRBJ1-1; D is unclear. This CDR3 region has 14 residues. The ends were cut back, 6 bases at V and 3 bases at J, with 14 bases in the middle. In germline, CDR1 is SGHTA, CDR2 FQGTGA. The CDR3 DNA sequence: TGTGCCAGCAGTAGCTTAGGCACCGACACTGAAGCTTTCTTT. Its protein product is CASSSLGTDTEAFF.